Each of the 24 T cell receptor beta chains below was sequenced from the same sample in a study of cytomegalovirus exposure and HLA in healthy donors. A multiplex PCR was run with 60 Vbeta primers and 13 Jbeta primers. Method: immunoSEQ multiplex PCR; TCRdb's copy keeps in-frame clones and lacks some. The sample consists of 200,000 or so clones, around 81% of them appearing once. Sequencing input: PBMCs. These TCRs come from a woman aged 18-35 years in good health and CMV-seropositive.

This chain connects TRBV28 to TRBJ1-2, with a weak D call TRBD1 (6 bases). V was trimmed by 6 bases and J by 11 bases, leaving 19 bases between them. The germline CDR1 and CDR2 sequences are MDHEN and SYDVKM. This CDR3 comprises 13 residues. The CDR3 protein is CASRSRQDPLYTF. Written as DNA, the CDR3 is TGTGCCAGCAGGTCTCGACAGGATCCCCTTTACACCTTC.

The gene calls are TRBV6-5 and TRBJ1-2, with 9 nucleotides matching TRBD1. The V and J ends lost 7 bases and 5 bases, in that order; junction bases with no gene match: 5. This CDR3 contains 13 residues. The germline V gene encodes CDR1 MNHEY and CDR2 SVGAGI. CDR3 residues: CASTRDRGYGYTF. CDR3 coding DNA: TGTGCCAGCACCCGAGACAGGGGGTATGGCTACACCTTC.

This clone was observed a few times. V gene TRBV5-1 combines with J gene TRBJ1-4; 7 nucleotides agree with TRBD1. With 4 bases clipped from V and 6 bases from J, the junction kept 12 bases outside the gene matches. This CDR3 has 16 amino acids. Germline values: CDR1 SGHRS, CDR2 YFSETQ. The CDR3 here is CASSRGQEGGDEKLFF. The CDR3 DNA reads TGCGCCAGCAGCCGCGGACAGGAGGGCGGGGATGAAAAACTGTTTTTT.

This clone has a single count. The chain carries TRBV7-9 and TRBJ2-3; possibly TRBD1 for D (6 bases). V shed 5 bases and J shed 0 bases, with 18 bases lying between them. From germline, CDR1 is SEHNR and CDR2 FQNEAQ (reference sequence). The CDR3 length is 17 residues. The CDR3, as DNA: TGTGCCAGCAGCGCTACCACTCAGGGGATTAGCACAGATACGCAGTATTTT. It translates to CASSATTQGISTDTQYF.

The rearrangement uses TRBV19 and TRBJ1-4; 9 positions match TRBD1. Per the germline V gene, CDR1 is LNHDA and CDR2 is SQIVND (reference sequence). The CDR3 runs to 14 residues. After removal of 6 bases from V and 7 bases from J, the junction contained 6 bases not matched to a gene. The CDR3 region is CASSPDRGGEKLFF. DNA for the CDR3: TGTGCCAGTAGCCCGGACAGGGGCGGTGAAAAACTGTTTTTT. Together with reference TRBV19 and TRBJ1-4, the CDR3 gives the full variable domain: DGGITQSPKYLFRKEGQNVTLSCEQNLNHDAMYWYRQDPGQGLRLIYYSQIVNDFQKGDIAEGYSVSREKKESFPLTVTSAQKNPTAFYLCASSPDRGGEKLFFGSGTQLSVL.

The V gene is TRBV19, the J gene TRBJ2-2, with TRBD1 as a possible D gene (6 bases). The germline gives CDR1 LNHDA, CDR2 SQIVND (reference sequence). The CDR3 length is 12 residues. Trimming shortened V by 7 bases and J by 6 bases, and 9 bases separated the two germline ends. The CDR3 bases are TGTGCCAGTATCAAGGGGGCCGGGGAGCTGTTTTTT. Protein sequence: CASIKGAGELFF.

This clone was observed a single time. This CDR3 is CASSYSPRDPTDTQYF. The CDR3 DNA sequence: TGTGCCAGCAGTTACTCCCCGCGGGACCCCACAGATACGCAGTATTTT. This chain uses TRBV6-5 with TRBJ2-3; perhaps TRBD2 as D (6 bases). The germline V gene has CDR1 MNHEY and CDR2 SVGAGI. The CDR3 has 16 residues. The V end lost 0 bases, the J end lost 2 bases, and 12 bases lay between the germline ends.

The chain uses TRBV19 and TRBJ2-3, with no clear D. V was shortened by 0 bases and J by 6 bases, with 10 bases between the two germline ends. The CDR3 consists of 14 residues. Germline V lookup: CDR1 LNHDA, CDR2 SQIVND (reference sequence). This chain's CDR3 is CASSIDLARDTQYF. For the CDR3, the DNA is TGTGCCAGTAGTATAGATCTGGCGCGGGATACGCAGTATTTT.

This chain joins TRBV5-6 and TRBJ2-5; TRBD2 is a possible D gene (8 bases). Germline V CDR1 and CDR2: SGHDT, YYEEEE. The length of the CDR3 is 16 residues. The V gene lost 2 bases and the J gene lost 9 bases, with 23 bases spanning the gap. CDR3 in amino acids: CASSFNGLAEGAAQYF. The CDR3 DNA follows: TGTGCCAGCAGCTTCAACGGACTAGCCGAGGGGGCGGCCCAGTACTTC.

This clone was detected once. The gene calls are TRBV7-2 and TRBJ2-7, with a weak D call TRBD1 (5 bases). Germline V gene data show CDR1 as SGHTA and CDR2 as FQGNSA. Between the trimmed V and J ends, which lost 5 bases and 7 bases, there was a span of 15 bases. This CDR3 has 13 amino acids. CDR3 nucleotides: TGTGCCAGCAGCCAAATTAAGGCAGGGGAGCAGTACTTC. Its translation: CASSQIKAGEQYF.

The V call is TRBV28, the J call TRBJ2-4; maybe TRBD1 (5 bases). CDR3 length equals 16 residues. V lost 3 bases and J 4 bases, leaving 16 bases between the germline ends. The germline CDR1 and CDR2 sequences are MDHEN and SYDVKM. The CDR3 bases are TGTGCCAGCAGTTTTCGAGAACTCAGGGCGAAAAACATTCAGTACTTC. This sequence encodes CASSFRELRAKNIQYF.

This clone was counted a single time. The rearrangement links TRBV30 to TRBJ1-2; TRBD1 is a possible D gene (6 bases). Trimming removed 4 bases at V and 2 bases at J, with 8 bases between. The V gene's germline CDR1 is GTSNPN and CDR2 SVGIG (reference sequence). This CDR3 has 12 residues. The CDR3 DNA is TGTGCCTGGACAGGGGTCAACTATGGCTACACCTTC. It translates to CAWTGVNYGYTF. The whole variable domain, remainder taken from reference TRBV30 and TRBJ1-2, is SQTIHQWPATLVQPVGSPLSLECTVEGTSNPNLYWYRQAAGRGLQLLFYSVGIGQISSEVPQNLSASRPQDRQFILSSKKLLLSDSGFYLCAWTGVNYGYTFGSGTRLTVV.

This clone was counted only a few times. CDR3 nucleotide sequence: TGTGCCAGCAGTGACTCGATTGGTTGGGACAGGGCCCAGCCCCAGCATTTT. Translation gives CASSDSIGWDRAQPQHF. The chain has TRBV6-4 and TRBJ1-5; 9 bases line up with TRBD1. Losses at the gene ends were 0 bases for V and 7 bases for J; bases not matched to a gene: 10. The germline gives CDR1 MRHNA, CDR2 SNTAGT. This CDR3 has 17 residues.

This clone was counted a few times. The chain combines TRBV15 with TRBJ1-3; D gene uncertain. The CDR3 contains 15 residues. Germline V gene sequence: CDR1 LNHNV, CDR2 YYDKDF (reference sequence). The V and J ends lost 0 bases and 3 bases respectively, with 9 bases between them. CDR3 DNA sequence: TGTGCCACCAGCAGAGATTGGGCAGATGGAAACACCATATATTTT. Its protein is CATSRDWADGNTIYF.

V gene TRBV19 combines with J gene TRBJ1-5; D might be TRBD1 (6 bases). The V end lost 8 bases, the J end lost 7 bases, and 15 bases lay between the germline ends. The CDR3 is made up of 13 amino acids. The V gene's germline CDR1 is LNHDA and CDR2 SQIVND (reference sequence). The CDR3 DNA sequence: TGTGCCAGTGAGGGGGGGCACTTCCAGCCCCAGCATTTT. This gives the protein CASEGGHFQPQHF.

The chain is built from TRBV5-4 and TRBJ2-3; the D gene is possibly TRBD1 (6 bases). The CDR3 is 15 amino acids. The V and J ends lost 4 bases and 5 bases respectively, with 17 bases between them. Germline CDR1 is SGHNT and CDR2 is YYREEE (reference sequence). CDR3 DNA: TGTGCCAGCAGCGTACTAGGGGGTCCGGGAGATACGCAGTATTTT. Translated, it gives CASSVLGGPGDTQYF.

Only one count was recorded for this clone. Germline and junction disagree at one end, which may indicate a read error. Within the sample, other DNA sequences also encode this same CDR3. The chain uses TRBV19 and TRBJ1-1, with D uncertain. There are 14 residues in the CDR3. Per germline, CDR1 LNHDA and CDR2 SQIVND (reference sequence). The DNA for the CDR3 is TGTGCCAGTACCCTGGAGCTCCCCAGCACTGAAGCTTTCTTC. It encodes CASTLELPSTEAFF.

Only a few counts were recorded for this clone. The V gene is TRBV6-4, the J gene TRBJ2-3; 7 bases fit TRBD2. This CDR3 has 13 residues. Germline trimming cut 3 bases from V and 3 bases from J; bases unmatched to any gene: 0. CDR1 MRHNA and CDR2 SNTAGT come from the germline V gene. CDR3 DNA sequence: TGTGCCAGCAGTGAGCGGGGGACAGATACGCAGTATTTT. It encodes CASSERGTDTQYF.

The chain has TRBV7-2 and TRBJ2-3; 8 bases fit TRBD2. The CDR3 sequence is 16 residues long. Germline lookup yields CDR1 SGHTA and CDR2 FQGNSA. V lost 7 bases and J lost 0; bases outside the gene matches: 9. CDR3 sequence (DNA): TGTGCCAGCACCCTAAGGCCGGGGGGGAGCACAGATACGCAGTATTTT. It specifies CASTLRPGGSTDTQYF.

The chain couples TRBV4-2 to TRBJ2-3, with 13 bases identical to TRBD2. Germline values: CDR1 LGHNA, CDR2 YNFKEQ. V dropped 4 bases and J dropped 3; count of bases not matched to a gene: 7. The CDR3 consists of 17 residues. CDR3 protein: CASSPTSGGQITDTQYF. The CDR3 coding sequence is TGTGCCAGCAGCCCGACTAGCGGGGGGCAAATAACAGATACGCAGTATTTT.

The chain employs TRBV30 and TRBJ1-1; the D is unclear. Looked up from germline, CDR1 is GTSNPN and CDR2 is SVGIG (reference sequence). Trimming took off 0 bases at V and 5 bases at J, with 13 bases between the two ends. The CDR3 runs 14 residues. The CDR3 sequence is CAWSVLGLRTEAFF. The CDR3 DNA reads as TGTGCCTGGAGTGTACTCGGACTCCGGACTGAAGCTTTCTTT.

This rearrangement joins TRBV5-5 to TRBJ2-5; the match to TRBD2 covers 8 bases. V shed 0 bases and J 4 bases; nucleotides not matched to a gene: 5. The CDR3 length is 15 residues. In germline, CDR1 is SGHKS, CDR2 YYEKEE (reference sequence). CDR3 coding DNA: TGTGCCAGCAGCTTGGAGGGACTAGTTGGAGAGACCCAGTACTTC. This encodes CASSLEGLVGETQYF.

This clone was seen just once. The V and J genes are TRBV28 and TRBJ1-5; a possible D gene is TRBD1 (6 bases). CDR3 size: 13 residues. V was cut by 10 bases and J by 7 bases, with 17 bases left in between. CDR1 MDHEN and CDR2 SYDVKM come from the germline V gene. The CDR3 DNA follows: TGTGCCATACAGGGAGGGAATGGGCAGCCCCAGCATTTT. Protein product: CAIQGGNGQPQHF.

V usage is TRBV30 and J usage is TRBJ2-4, with TRBD1 matching 8 bases. Germline CDR1 and CDR2: GTSNPN and SVGIG (reference sequence). With V trimmed by 0 bases and J by 6 bases, 7 bases remained unmatched. The CDR3 runs to 15 residues. CDR3 bases: TGTGCCTGGAGTGTAGGGACAGGCGGGTTAAACATTCAGTACTTC. This translates into CAWSVGTGGLNIQYF.